The clone carrying this TCR beta chain has a handful of counts. What it recognizes is unknown. In germline, CDR1 is KGHSH, CDR2 LQKENI. The CDR3 runs to 15 residues. J lost 3 bases, V lost 0 bases, and 2 bases had no gene match. The sample is drawn from a study of cytomegalovirus exposure and HLA in healthy donors. Study-level results: Researchers reported in a later analysis that a missense DCLRE1C variant was tied to TCR beta V- and J-gene trimming. Some V segments could not be told apart, so they were left out, TRBV6-2 and TRBV6-3 among them.

PCR primers comprised 60 Vbeta and 13 Jbeta primers. The repertoire was sequenced with immunoSEQ multiplex PCR; TCRdb's copy has only in-frame clones and lacks some. The profile covers approximately 150,000 clones, with roughly 68% appearing a single time and more than 4% taken by the ten largest. Sequencing used PBMCs. The TCR sequence derives from a man aged 55 to 70 in good health and CMV-seronegative. The chain recombines TRBV18 with TRBJ2-1, with 7 nucleotides matching TRBD1. CDR3 region: CASSPPGQLYNEQFF. The CDR3 coding sequence is TGTGCCAGCTCACCACCGGGACAGCTCTACAATGAGCAGTTCTTC.